What follows are 6 T cell receptor beta chains derived from one specimen sequenced in a study of T cell responses to AZD1222 COVID-19 vaccine (dated by TCRdb to about 2021). Receptor libraries were prepared by the immunoSEQ multiplex PCR assay. The immuneACCESS repertoire file appears here via TCRdb, limited to in-frame rearrangements. These files lack a portion of the clones; in checked studies, under half of the deficit traces to unresolved V genes, and the cause of the others is not known. The sample includes about 130,000 clones, with 87% observed a single time. The top ten clonotypes cover approximately 1.4% of the sample. The intended sense of this specimen's time point label: baseline before first vaccination. Sample: peripheral blood, taken on day 0 of AZD1222 vaccination. These receptors all stem from an adult in good health.

The chain links TRBV4-3 to TRBJ2-6, with D possibly called TRBD1 or TRBD2 (5 bases each). CDR3 length: 18 residues. Trimming removed 2 bases at V and 2 bases at J, with 16 bases between. Per germline, CDR1 LGHNA and CDR2 YSLEER. For the CDR3, the DNA is TGCGCCAGCAGCCAACGTTTGTTAGGGGAGACTGGGGCCAACGTCCTGACTTTC. This encodes CASSQRLLGETGANVLTF.

CDR3 protein: CASRPGWGTEAFF. The CDR3 DNA is TGTGCCAGCCGACCTGGGTGGGGGACTGAAGCTTTCTTT. The chain employs TRBV28 and TRBJ1-1; the D gene is possibly TRBD1 (5 bases). This CDR3 comprises 13 residues. V was clipped by 8 bases and J by 5 bases, with 15 bases between them. The germline V gene encodes CDR1 MDHEN and CDR2 SYDVKM. Full variable domain (missing parts from reference TRBV28 and TRBJ1-1): DVKVTQSSRYLVKRTGEKVFLECVQDMDHENMFWYRQDPGLGLRLIYFSYDVKMKEKGDIPEGYSVSREKKERFSLILESASTNQTSMYLCASRPGWGTEAFFGQGTRLTVV.

V is TRBV19 and J is TRBJ1-1; no clear D. The V gene lost 5 bases and the J gene lost 8 bases, with 15 bases spanning the gap. Germline lookup yields CDR1 LNHDA and CDR2 SQIVND (reference sequence). The CDR3 runs 13 residues. CDR3 amino acids: CASSFDGYSEAFF. CDR3 bases: TGTGCCAGTAGTTTCGACGGATACTCGGAAGCTTTCTTT. Full variable domain (outside the CDR3, taken from reference TRBV19 and TRBJ1-1): DGGITQSPKYLFRKEGQNVTLSCEQNLNHDAMYWYRQDPGQGLRLIYYSQIVNDFQKGDIAEGYSVSREKKESFPLTVTSAQKNPTAFYLCASSFDGYSEAFFGQGTRLTVV.

The V call is TRBV12-3 or TRBV12-4, the J call TRBJ1-5; 7 nucleotides line up with TRBD1. CDR3 length: 12 residues. J gave up 9 bases and V 6 bases, and 5 bases lay outside the gene matches. CDR3 region: CASRSSGGPQHF. Here the CDR3 DNA reads TGTGCCAGCAGATCCTCAGGGGGGCCCCAGCATTTT.

V and J are TRBV27 and TRBJ1-6; D ambiguous. Germline CDR1 and CDR2: MNHEY and SMNVEV (reference sequence). V was pared by 5 bases and J by 7 bases, with 12 bases between. This CDR3 spans 14 amino acids. The CDR3 nucleotides read TGTGCCAGCAGTGAAGGCGGTAGGAATTCACCCCTCCACTTT. Amino acid sequence: CASSEGGRNSPLHF.

This chain joins TRBV29-1 and TRBJ2-3; 7 positions match TRBD2. Per germline, CDR1 SQVTM and CDR2 ANQGSEA. The ends lost 6 bases at V and 0 bases at J; junction bases unmatched: 6. The CDR3 has 14 amino acids. The CDR3 DNA sequence: TGCAGCGTCTTGCGGGGGACTAGCACAGATACGCAGTATTTT. Protein: CSVLRGTSTDTQYF.